This T cell receptor (beta chain) was found in a study of T cells after yellow fever vaccination. MiXCR, run by TCRdb on the 5' RACE reads, gives a single entry per CDR3 protein. Of hundreds of thousands of distinct CDR3 sequences in the sample, 6.2% were seen once. The germline V gene has CDR1 SGHTA and CDR2 FQGNSA. This CDR3 comprises 12 residues. Trimming shortened V by 7 bases and J by 7 bases, and 10 bases separated the two germline ends. This clonotype was seen ten or more times. Sequencing was performed on PBMCs, taken 5 days after the yellow fever booster vaccination. The TCR comes from a man aged 25 to 40 who received the YFV17D yellow fever vaccine. The J gene is TRBJ2-2, the V gene TRBV7-2; the D is unclear. Here the CDR3 DNA reads TGTGCCAGCACCCCGTATATCGGGGAGCTGTTTTTT. Translating it yields CASTPYIGELFF.